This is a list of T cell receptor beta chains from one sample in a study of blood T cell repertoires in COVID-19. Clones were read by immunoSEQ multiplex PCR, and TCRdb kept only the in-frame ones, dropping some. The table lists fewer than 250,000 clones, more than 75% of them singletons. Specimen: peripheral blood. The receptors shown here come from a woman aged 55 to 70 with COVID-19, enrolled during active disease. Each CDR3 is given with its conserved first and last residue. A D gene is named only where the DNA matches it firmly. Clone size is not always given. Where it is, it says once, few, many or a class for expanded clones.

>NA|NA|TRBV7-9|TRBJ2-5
TGTGCCAGCAGCTTCAGCGAAAGAGGCGAGACCCAGTACTTC
CASSFSERGETQYF
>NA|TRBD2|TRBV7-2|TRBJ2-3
TGTGCCAGCAGCCAGCCCCCGAGCGGGGAGAGCACAGATACGCAGTATTTT
CASSQPPSGESTDTQYF
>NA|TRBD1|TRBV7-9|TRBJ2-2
TGTGCCAGCAGCGCGGACAGGATTAACACCGGGGAGCTGTTTTTT
CASSADRINTGELFF
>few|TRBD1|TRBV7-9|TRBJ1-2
TGTGCCAGCAGCCTCAGGGGACAGGGTGGCTACACCTTC
CASSLRGQGGYTF
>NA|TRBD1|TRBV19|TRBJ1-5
TGTGCCAGTAGTACGGTAGACAGGGCACGACAGCCCCAGCATTTT
CASSTVDRARQPQHF
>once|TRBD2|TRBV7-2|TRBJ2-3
TGTGCCAGCAGCTTAGCAGTAGCGGGGGGGCTTGGAGATACGCAGTATTTT
CASSLAVAGGLGDTQYF
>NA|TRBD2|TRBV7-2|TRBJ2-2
TGTGCCAGCAGCTTAGCAAAGGGACTAGCGGGGAAGGACACCGGGGAGCTGTTTTTT
CASSLAKGLAGKDTGELFF
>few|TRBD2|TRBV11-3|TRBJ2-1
TGTGCCAGCAGCTCTACCCTAGCGGGGGGGCCCAATGAGCAGTTCTTC
CASSSTLAGGPNEQFF
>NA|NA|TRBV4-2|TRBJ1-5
TGTGCCAGCAGCCAAGGGTTGCAGAGGAGGCAGCCCCAGCATTTT
CASSQGLQRRQPQHF
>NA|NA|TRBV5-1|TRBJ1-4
TGCGCCAGCAGCTTGGTCCCAGGGGTAAATGAAAAACTGTTTTTT
CASSLVPGVNEKLFF
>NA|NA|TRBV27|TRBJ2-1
TGTGCCAGCAGTTGGTCCAGGACTCGTGAGCAGTTCTTC
CASSWSRTREQFF
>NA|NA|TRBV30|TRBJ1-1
TGTGCCTGTAGGCAGGCACGCATACCTGAAGCTTTCTTT
CACRQARIPEAFF
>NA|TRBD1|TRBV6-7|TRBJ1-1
TGTGCCAGCAGTTACACGGACAGGGACGGTGACACTGAAGCTTTCTTT
CASSYTDRDGDTEAFF
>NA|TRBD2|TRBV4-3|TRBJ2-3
TGCGCCAGCAGCCCGACCGGGACTAGCGGTTCAGATACGCAGTATTTT
CASSPTGTSGSDTQYF
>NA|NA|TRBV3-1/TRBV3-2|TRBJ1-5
TGTGCCAGCAGCCAAGAACGGAATCAGCCCCAGCATTTT
CASSQERNQPQHF
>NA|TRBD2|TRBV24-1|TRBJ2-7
TGTGCCACCAGTGCCGGGACTAGCGGGGTCCGCGAGCAGTACTTC
CATSAGTSGVREQYF
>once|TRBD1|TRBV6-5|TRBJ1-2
TGTGCCAGCAGGGACAGGATGGACTATGGCTACACCTTC
CASRDRMDYGYTF
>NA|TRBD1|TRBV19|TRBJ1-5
TGTGCCAGTAGGACAGGGACGACAGGGTTGAGTCAGCCCCAGCATTTT
CASRTGTTGLSQPQHF
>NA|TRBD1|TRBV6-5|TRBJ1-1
TGTGCCAGCCGAGGGGGCTCAAACACTGAAGCTTTCTTT
CASRGGSNTEAFF
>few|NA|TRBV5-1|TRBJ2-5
TGCGCCAGCAGTTTCGGACAGGGAGGGGAGACCCAGTACTTC
CASSFGQGGETQYF
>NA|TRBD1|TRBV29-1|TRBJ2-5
TGCAGCGTCGACAGGGTGGAGACCCAGTACTTC
CSVDRVETQYF
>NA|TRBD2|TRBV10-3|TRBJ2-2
TGTGCCACCGGCTTAGAAGGACTAGGGAACACCGGGGAGCTGTTTTTT
CATGLEGLGNTGELFF